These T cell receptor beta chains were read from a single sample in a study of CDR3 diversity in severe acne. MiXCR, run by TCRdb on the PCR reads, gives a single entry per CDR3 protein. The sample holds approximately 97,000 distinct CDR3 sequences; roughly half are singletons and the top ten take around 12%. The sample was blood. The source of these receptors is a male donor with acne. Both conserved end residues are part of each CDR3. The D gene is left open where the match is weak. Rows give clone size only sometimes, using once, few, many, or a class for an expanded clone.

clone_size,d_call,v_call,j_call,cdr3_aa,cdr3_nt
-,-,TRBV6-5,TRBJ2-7,CASSYDGDSSYEQYF,TGTGCCAGCAGTTACGACGGGGATTCCTCCTACGAGCAGTACTTC
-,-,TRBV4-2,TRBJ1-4,CASSQGTGVRNEKLFF,TGTGCCAGCAGCCAGGGGACGGGTGTGCGGAATGAAAAACTGTTTTTT
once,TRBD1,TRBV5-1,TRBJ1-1,CASSLEQGAMNTEAFF,TGCGCCAGCAGCTTGGAGCAGGGGGCGATGAACACTGAAGCTTTCTTT
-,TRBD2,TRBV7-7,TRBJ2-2,CASSYGTSGLNTGELFF,TGTGCTAGCAGCTACGGGACTAGCGGGTTGAACACCGGGGAGCTGTTTTTT
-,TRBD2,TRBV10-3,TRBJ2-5,CASSAHSGSGQETQYF,TGTGCCAGCAGTGCTCATAGCGGGAGTGGGCAAGAGACCCAGTACTTC
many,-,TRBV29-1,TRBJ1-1,CSAGTAFF,TGCAGCGCAGGTACGGCTTTCTTT
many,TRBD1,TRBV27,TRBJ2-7,CASSLSGTGGVYEQYF,TGTGCCAGCAGTTTATCCGGGACAGGGGGCGTCTACGAGCAGTACTTC
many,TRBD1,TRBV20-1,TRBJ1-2,CSASPGTGPNYGYTF,TGCAGTGCTAGCCCCGGGACAGGGCCTAACTATGGCTACACCTTC
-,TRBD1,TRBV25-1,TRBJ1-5,CASSLGGQGQEPQHF,TGTGCCAGCAGTCTCGGGGGACAGGGTCAAGAGCCCCAGCATTTT
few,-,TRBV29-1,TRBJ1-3,CSVLGAGNTIYF,TGCAGCGTCCTGGGGGCTGGAAACACCATATATTTT
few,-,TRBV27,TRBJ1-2,CASRHDSNYGYTF,TGTGCCAGCAGACATGACAGCAACTATGGCTACACCTTC
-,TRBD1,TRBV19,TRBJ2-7,CASSGTGTGGVYEQYF,TGTGCCAGTAGTGGTACCGGGACAGGGGGCGTCTACGAGCAGTACTTC
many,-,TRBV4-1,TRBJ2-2,CASSQEGAFPGELFF,TGCGCCAGCAGCCAAGAAGGGGCCTTCCCCGGGGAGCTGTTTTTT
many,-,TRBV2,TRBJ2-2,CASSLIGGGAGTGELFF,TGTGCCAGCAGCCTGATTGGAGGGGGCGCAGGCACCGGGGAGCTGTTTTTT
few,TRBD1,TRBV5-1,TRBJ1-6,CASSRDREGSPLHF,TGCGCCAGCAGCAGGGACAGGGAGGGCTCACCCCTCCACTTT
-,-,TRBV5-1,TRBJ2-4,CASSSGGAKNIQYF,TGCGCCAGCAGCTCAGGGGGGGCCAAAAACATTCAGTACTTC
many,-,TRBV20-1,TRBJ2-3,CSARDLKVGSTDTQYF,TGCAGTGCTAGAGATCTCAAGGTTGGCAGCACAGATACGCAGTATTTT
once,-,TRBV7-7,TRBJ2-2,CASSLDSQGGELFF,TGTGCTAGCAGCTTAGACAGTCAGGGCGGGGAGCTGTTTTTT
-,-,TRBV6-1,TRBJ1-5,CASTRAGNGNQPQHF,TGTGCCAGCACCCGAGCGGGGAACGGAAATCAGCCCCAGCATTTT
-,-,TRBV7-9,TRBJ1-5,CASSFYICSATPGDTPNQPQHF,-
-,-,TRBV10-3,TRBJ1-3,CAISESGGNTIYF,TGTGCCATCAGTGAGTCGGGGGGAAACACCATATATTTT
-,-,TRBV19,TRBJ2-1,CASSLLAGNEQFF,TGTGCCAGTAGTCTCCTGGCGGGAAATGAGCAGTTCTTC
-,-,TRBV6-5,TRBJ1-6,CAGSYDRGGYNSPLHF,TGTGCCGGCAGTTACGACCGGGGGGGGTATAATTCACCCCTCCACTTT
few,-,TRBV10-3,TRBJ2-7,CAISESILYEQYF,TGTGCCATCAGTGAGTCCATTTTGTACGAGCAGTACTTC
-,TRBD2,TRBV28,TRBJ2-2,CASRRYRTGGTGELFF,TGTGCCAGCAGGCGGTACCGTACGGGGGGGACCGGGGAGCTGTTTTTT